The 12 T cell receptor beta chains below all came from one sample that was sequenced in a study of Tregs in tolerant kidney transplant recipients. The antigens these receptors bind are not known. The table came from immunoSEQ multiplex PCR; TCRdb's copy has only in-frame clones and leaves some out. The top ten hold roughly 23% of the sample, which has 1,500 to 2,000 clones, 40% seen once. The sequenced material came from Tregs from blood cultured with allogeneic cells. These receptors originate from a human patient who received a combined kidney and bone marrow transplant. Some T cells could come from the graft donor.

The rearrangement uses TRBV7-9 and TRBJ1-1; a weak D match, TRBD1 (6 bases). The CDR3 spans 12 residues. Germline CDR1 reads SEHNR; CDR2 reads FQNEAQ (reference sequence). V shed 5 bases and J shed 11 bases, with 15 bases lying between them. DNA of the CDR3: TGTGCCAGCAGCAACCGGGACATACGGGCTTTCTTT. Translating gives CASSNRDIRAFF.

For this clone: With a much larger clone just one base away, this may be a read error. In DNA, the CDR3 is TGTGCCAGCAGCCCGACACTTAGTAAGAACACTGAAGCTTTCTTT. Amino acids: CASSPTLSKNTEAFF. V and J are TRBV5-6 and TRBJ1-1; no clear D gene. Trimming left V 4 bases short and J 1 base short, with 14 bases between. Germline loops: CDR1 SGHDT, CDR2 YYEEEE. The CDR3 is 15 amino acids.

As regards this clone: A far more abundant clone sits one base away, making this likely a read error. This CDR3 is also generated by other DNA sequences in the sample. This chain joins TRBV4-1 and TRBJ1-2; D remains ambiguous. CDR1 and CDR2 (germline): MGHRA, YSYEKL. V was trimmed by 0 bases and J by 5 bases, leaving 16 bases between them. CDR3 size: 16 residues. The CDR3 spells CASSQEFVSGSYGYTF. The CDR3 coding sequence is TGCGCCAGCAGCCAAGAGTTCGTATCAGGATCTTATGGCTACACCTTC.

This rearrangement joins TRBV15 to TRBJ2-5; no reliable D call. The germline V gene encodes CDR1 LNHNV and CDR2 YYDKDF (reference sequence). The CDR3 runs 14 residues. The V and J ends lost 1 base and 1 base respectively, with 7 bases between them. In DNA form, the CDR3 reads TGTGCCACCAGCAGAGTCTGGGGCCAAGAGACCCAGTACTTC. Its protein is CATSRVWGQETQYF.

Points on this clone: With a much larger clone just one base away, this may be a read error. Here the CDR3 reads CSVVAGNSYEQYF. The CDR3 bases are TGCAGCGTTGTGGCAGGGAACTCCTACGAGCAGTACTTC. The gene calls are TRBV29-1 and TRBJ2-7, with D perhaps TRBD1 (5 bases). Trimming pared 4 bases from V and 0 bases from J, leaving 10 bases between. This CDR3 has 13 residues. Germline lookup yields CDR1 SQVTM and CDR2 ANQGSEA.

This clone was found a few times. The gene calls are TRBV7-6 and TRBJ2-3; the match to TRBD2 covers 11 bases. This CDR3 contains 17 residues. Looked up from germline, CDR1 is SGHVS and CDR2 is FNYEAQ. V shed 4 bases and J 1 base; nucleotides not matched to a gene: 7. CDR3 amino acids: CASSSYGLAGGTDTQYF. CDR3 nucleotides: TGTGCCAGCAGCTCTTACGGACTAGCGGGCGGCACAGATACGCAGTATTTT.

There are a few counts of this clone. V is TRBV6-5 and J is TRBJ2-2; D remains ambiguous. V was trimmed by 6 bases and J by 0 bases, leaving 8 bases between them. Germline values: CDR1 MNHEY, CDR2 SVGAGI. The CDR3 runs 14 residues. The CDR3 bases are TGTGCCAGCAGGGTCAGCACGAACACCGGGGAGCTGTTTTTT. It codes for CASRVSTNTGELFF.

This clone rates as large. The genes are TRBV16 and TRBJ1-2, with TRBD1 matching over 7 bases. CDR1 and CDR2 from the germline V gene are KGHSY and FQNENV. V trimming: 6 bases; J trimming: 7 bases; junction bases outside the gene matches: 5. This CDR3 spans 12 amino acids. CDR3 sequence reads: CASSLGGLGYTF. Here the CDR3 DNA reads TGTGCCAGCAGTCTAGGGGGCCTTGGCTACACCTTC. The variable domain in full, completed from reference TRBV16 and TRBJ1-2, reads GEEVAQTPKHLVRGEGQKAKLYCAPIKGHSYVFWYQQVLKNEFKFLISFQNENVFDETGMPKERFSAKCLPNSPCSLEIQATKLEDSAVYFCASSLGGLGYTFGSGTRLTVV.

CDR3 nucleotide sequence: TGTGCCAGCAGCTTATCAGGGGACTATGGCTACACCTTC. This codes for CASSLSGDYGYTF. The rearrangement uses TRBV7-3 and TRBJ1-2, with D possibly being TRBD1 (6 bases). The germline gives CDR1 SGHTA, CDR2 FQGTGA. V was pared by 2 bases and J by 3 bases, with 7 bases between. The CDR3 length is 13 residues.

To note about this clone: A far larger clone is off by one base, so a read error is likely. Other DNA sequences within the sample encode an identical CDR3. J is TRBJ2-2 and V is TRBV15; D remains unclear. The CDR3 extends over 16 amino acids. V lost 1 base and J 6 bases, leaving 15 bases between the germline ends. CDR1 LNHNV and CDR2 YYDKDF come from the germline V gene (reference sequence). The CDR3 region is CATSRARGPLAGELFF. As DNA, the CDR3 is TGTGCCACCAGCAGAGCGCGAGGACCTCTGGCCGGGGAGCTGTTTTTT.

Turning to this clone: One junction end disagrees with the germline gene, perhaps due to a read error. The rearrangement links TRBV5-3 to TRBJ2-5, with D tentatively TRBD1 (5 bases). TRBV5-3 is marked as an open reading frame, function uncertain. The CDR3 spans 15 residues. This chain's CDR3 is CASSSQGPYQETQYF. The CDR3 coding sequence is TGTGCCAGCAGCTCTCAGGGTCCGTACCAAGAGACCCAGTACTTC.

In its sample, this clone was seen a few times. The rearrangement joins TRBV5-5 to TRBJ2-7; possibly TRBD1 or TRBD2 for D (6 bases each). With 3 bases removed from V and 3 bases from J, the gap between germline ends came to 13 bases. Germline V CDR1 and CDR2: SGHKS, YYEKEE (reference sequence). The CDR3 consists of 14 residues. CDR3: CASSSGGGHYEQYF. The CDR3 DNA is TGTGCCAGCAGCTCGGGTGGGGGGCACTACGAGCAGTACTTC.